A single sample gave rise to the 14 T cell receptor beta chains below, sequenced in a study of blood T cells in healthy people across ages. Primers used in a second PCR of roughly 7 to 11 cycles were a sample-barcoded 5' primer and a J-beta primer mix. One entry per CDR3 protein, called by TCRdb with MiXCR from the 5' RACE reads. The table includes roughly 560,000 distinct CDR3 sequences, around 24% detected once. This same sample was also part of a study on T cells of mothers and their children.

The sequenced material came from blood. The receptors originated from a boy between 10 and 17 years old in good health.

This chain joins TRBV5-5 and TRBJ2-3; D could derive from TRBD1 or TRBD2 (5 bases each). The CDR3 is 16 residues long. Germline CDR1 SGHKS, CDR2 YYEKEE (reference sequence). V dropped 4 bases and J dropped 6 bases, with 21 bases sitting between them. This CDR3 reads CASSADRDGGEDTQYF. CDR3 nucleotide sequence: TGTGCCAGCAGCGCGGACCGGGACGGCGGCGAGGATACGCAGTATTTT.

As concerns this clonotype: A clone one base away is much larger, so this may be a read error. The chain carries TRBV28 and TRBJ1-5, with D hard to call. Germline lookup yields CDR1 MDHEN and CDR2 SYDVKM. This CDR3 region has 13 residues. The DNA of the CDR3 is TGTACCAGCAGCCTATCGAATAGTCAGCCCCAGCATTTT. Translation: CTSSLSNSQPQHF. Full variable domain (rest looked up from reference TRBV28 and TRBJ1-5): DVKVTQSSRYLVKRTGEKVFLECVQDMDHENMFWYRQDPGLGLRLIYFSYDVKMKEKGDIPEGYSVSREKKERFSLILESASTNQTSMYLCTSSLSNSQPQHFGDGTRLSIL.

The chain couples TRBV19 to TRBJ1-6; the match to TRBD1 covers 11 bases. This CDR3 has 15 residues. The germline V gene encodes CDR1 LNHDA and CDR2 SQIVND (reference sequence). With 5 bases clipped from V and 7 bases from J, the junction kept 4 bases outside the gene matches. CDR3 protein: CASSPGQGANSPLHF. Here the CDR3 DNA reads TGTGCCAGTAGTCCAGGACAGGGGGCAAATTCACCCCTCCACTTT.

This clonotype has only a few counts. This chain connects TRBV7-2 to TRBJ1-3; 7 bases match TRBD1. The CDR3 is 15 amino acids. CDR1 SGHTA and CDR2 FQGNSA come from the germline V gene. Losses at the gene ends were 1 base for V and 5 bases for J; bases not matched to a gene: 5. CDR3 coding DNA: TGTGCCAGCAGCTTAGTTGGGACAGCCCGAAACACCATATATTTT. Its protein is CASSLVGTARNTIYF.

This clonotype has more than one count but fewer than ten. The chain couples TRBV13 to TRBJ2-5; 11 bases match TRBD2. Matching the DNA end better, TRBJ2-1 makes the J call doubtful. The germline gives CDR1 PRHDT, CDR2 FYEKMQ (reference sequence). The CDR3 runs 16 residues. The chain's CDR3 is CASTLNRLAGGNEQFF. Here the CDR3 DNA reads TGTGCCAGCACTCTCAACAGATTAGCGGGGGGGAATGAGCAGTTCTTC.

This clonotype was seen only a few times. The chain is built from TRBV12-3 or TRBV12-4 and TRBJ2-7, with 10 bases aligning to TRBD1. The CDR3 totals 15 residues. V lost 5 bases, J lost 5 bases, and 9 bases stayed unmatched. CDR3 region: CASSPPGQGLHEQYF. The DNA of the CDR3 is TGTGCCAGCAGTCCCCCGGGACAGGGGCTCCACGAGCAGTACTTC.

This clonotype was observed a handful of times. The V and J genes are TRBV29-1 and TRBJ2-5; D is uncertain. The germline CDR1 and CDR2 sequences are SQVTM and ANQGSEA. The CDR3 spans 12 residues. V lost 4 bases to trimming and J lost 2 bases, with 8 bases between them. Here the CDR3 DNA reads TGCAGCGTTGCAGTGGCACAAGAGACCCAGTACTTC. This translates into CSVAVAQETQYF.

CDR3 nucleotide sequence: TGCAGCGTTCAGAGCCAGGCCTACTCCTACGAGCAGTACTTC. This sequence encodes CSVQSQAYSYEQYF. V gene TRBV29-1 combines with J gene TRBJ2-7; D call uncertain. V was clipped by 5 bases and J by 0 bases, with 14 bases between them. Germline CDR1 and CDR2: SQVTM and ANQGSEA. CDR3 length: 14 amino acids.

V gene TRBV15 combines with J gene TRBJ1-6; no firm D call. The CDR3 has 12 residues. V lost 3 bases, J lost 7 bases, and 4 bases lay in between. The germline V gene has CDR1 LNHNV and CDR2 YYDKDF (reference sequence). The CDR3 DNA is TGTGCCACCAGCAGCGTCAATTCACCCCTCCACTTT. Its protein is CATSSVNSPLHF.

As concerns this clonotype: This may be a read error: a much more frequent sequence differs by one nucleotide. The chain links TRBV6-1 to TRBJ2-5; D remains ambiguous. V gave up 3 bases and J gave up 5 bases, with 1 base separating them. The CDR3 contains 10 residues. CDR1 MNHNS and CDR2 SASEGT come from the germline V gene. CDR3 DNA: TGTGCCAGCAGTGATGAGACCCAGTACTTC. It yields the protein CASSDETQYF.

This clonotype was observed a few times. This sequence joins TRBV29-1 and TRBJ2-3; TRBD1 matches 7 bases. After removal of 0 bases from V and 3 bases from J, the junction contained 15 bases not matched to a gene. Germline loops: CDR1 SQVTM, CDR2 ANQGSEA. CDR3 length: 18 residues. Here the CDR3 reads CSVEEPLPTGQRTDTQYF. CDR3 sequence (DNA): TGCAGCGTTGAAGAACCTCTGCCGACAGGGCAAAGAACAGATACGCAGTATTTT.

This chain connects TRBV7-8 to TRBJ2-3; 11 bases fit TRBD1. This CDR3 comprises 16 residues. With V trimmed by 6 bases and J by 5 bases, 10 bases remained unmatched. Germline V gene sequence: CDR1 SGHVS, CDR2 FQNEAQ. The CDR3 loop is CASSQRGTGGLDTQYF. The CDR3 bases are TGTGCCAGCAGTCAAAGAGGGACAGGGGGTTTAGATACGCAGTATTTT.

The J gene is TRBJ2-2, the V gene TRBV10-3; TRBD2 aligns across 11 bases. This CDR3 has 16 amino acids. J gave up 5 bases and V 6 bases, and 8 bases lay outside the gene matches. Germline CDR1 ENHRY, CDR2 SYGVKD. CDR3 protein: CAIRTSTSGSTGELFF. The CDR3 nucleotides are TGTGCCATCAGGACGTCAACTAGCGGGAGTACCGGGGAGCTGTTTTTT.

The sample holds one count of this clonotype. Because the CDR3 is missing its conserved closing phenylalanine or tryptophan, this is likely a read error. J is TRBJ2-5 and V is TRBV6-1; D might be TRBD1 (5 bases). The DNA end lines up better with TRBJ2-1; the J call may be wrong. The V gene's germline CDR1 is MNHNS and CDR2 SASEGT. This CDR3 is 12 amino acids long. The CDR3 is CASNPGYDEQFL. DNA for the CDR3: TGTGCCAGCAACCCAGGGTACGATGAGCAGTTCCTC.